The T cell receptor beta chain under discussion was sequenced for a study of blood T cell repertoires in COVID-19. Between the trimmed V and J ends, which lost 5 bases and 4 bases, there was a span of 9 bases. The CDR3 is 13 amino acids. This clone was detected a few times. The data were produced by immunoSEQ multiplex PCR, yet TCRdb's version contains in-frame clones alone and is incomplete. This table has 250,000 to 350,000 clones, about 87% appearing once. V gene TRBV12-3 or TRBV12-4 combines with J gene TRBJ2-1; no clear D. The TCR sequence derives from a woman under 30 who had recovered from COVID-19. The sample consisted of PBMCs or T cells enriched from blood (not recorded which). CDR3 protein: CASSTAEYNEQFF. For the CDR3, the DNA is TGTGCCAGCAGTACCGCTGAGTACAATGAGCAGTTCTTC.